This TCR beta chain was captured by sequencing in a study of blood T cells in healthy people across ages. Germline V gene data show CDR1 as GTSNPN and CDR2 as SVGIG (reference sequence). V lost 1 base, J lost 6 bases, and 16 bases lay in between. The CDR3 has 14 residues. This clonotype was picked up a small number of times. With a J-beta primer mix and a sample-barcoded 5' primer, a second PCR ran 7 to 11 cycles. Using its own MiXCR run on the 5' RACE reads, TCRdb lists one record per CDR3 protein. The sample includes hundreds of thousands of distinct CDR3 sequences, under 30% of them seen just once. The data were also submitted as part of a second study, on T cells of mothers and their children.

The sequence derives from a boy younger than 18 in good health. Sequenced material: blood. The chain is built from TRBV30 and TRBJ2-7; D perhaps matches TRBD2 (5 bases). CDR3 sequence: CAWSGVAQAGEQYF. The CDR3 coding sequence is TGTGCCTGGAGTGGTGTAGCGCAGGCCGGCGAGCAGTACTTC. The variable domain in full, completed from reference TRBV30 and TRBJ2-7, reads SQTIHQWPATLVQPVGSPLSLECTVEGTSNPNLYWYRQAAGRGLQLLFYSVGIGQISSEVPQNLSASRPQDRQFILSSKKLLLSDSGFYLCAWSGVAQAGEQYFGPGTRLTVT.